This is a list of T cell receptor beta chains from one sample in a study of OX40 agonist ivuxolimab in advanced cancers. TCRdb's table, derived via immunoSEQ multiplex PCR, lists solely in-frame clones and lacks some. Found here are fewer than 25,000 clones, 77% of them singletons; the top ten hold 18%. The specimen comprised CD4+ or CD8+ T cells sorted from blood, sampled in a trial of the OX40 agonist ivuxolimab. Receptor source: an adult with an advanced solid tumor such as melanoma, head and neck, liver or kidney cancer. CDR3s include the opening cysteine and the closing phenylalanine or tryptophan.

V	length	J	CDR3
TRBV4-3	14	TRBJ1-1	CASSQQSVNTEASF
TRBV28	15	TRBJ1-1	CASRPRDRLDTEAFF
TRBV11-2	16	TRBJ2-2	CASSSETGGNTGKLFF
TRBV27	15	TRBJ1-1	CASSLAFGGSTEAFF
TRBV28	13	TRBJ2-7	CASSLRGIYEQYF
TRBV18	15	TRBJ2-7	CASSPQEGGFGEQYF
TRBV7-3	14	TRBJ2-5	CASSLTGLGETQYF
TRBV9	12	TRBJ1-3	CASSGRTNTIYF
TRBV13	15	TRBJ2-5	CASSMEGGIQETQYF
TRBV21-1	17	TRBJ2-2	CASSTPIGRGSTGELFF
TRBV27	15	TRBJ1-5	CASSLGQGFRQPQHF
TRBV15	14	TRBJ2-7	CATSREGTSYEQYF
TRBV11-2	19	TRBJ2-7	CASSLGKPESTWGSYEQYF
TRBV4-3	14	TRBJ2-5	CASSQSLAEETQYF
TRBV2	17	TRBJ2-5	CASTLPSGKDPVETQYF
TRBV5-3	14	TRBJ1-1	CARSLTGLNTEAFF
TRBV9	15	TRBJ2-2	CASSEGGAGTGELFF
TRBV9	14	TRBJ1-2	CASSVRTGDYGYTF
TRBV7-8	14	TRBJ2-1	CASSQVGGGNEQFF
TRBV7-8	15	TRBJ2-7	CASSLVTSGMYEQYF
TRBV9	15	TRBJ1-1	CASSAGQALGDEAFF
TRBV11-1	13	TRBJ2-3	CASSLEAEDTQYF
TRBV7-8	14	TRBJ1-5	CASSLGQWDQPQHF
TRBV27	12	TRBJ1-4	CASTSLFEKLFF
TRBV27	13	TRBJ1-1	CASSSGPNTEAFF
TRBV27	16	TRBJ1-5	CASSFGGGDTNQPQHF
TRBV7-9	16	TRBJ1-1	CASSLGDRAGSTEAFF
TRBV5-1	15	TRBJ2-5	CASSLGGGLQETQYF
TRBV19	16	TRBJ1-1	CASSTKVIGSGTEAFF
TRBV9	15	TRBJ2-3	CASSVGLGGTDTQYF
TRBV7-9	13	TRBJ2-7	CASSSFTPYEQYF
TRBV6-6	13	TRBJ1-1	CATRVTANTEAFF
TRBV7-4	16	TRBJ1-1	CASSLAVSAPGTEAFF
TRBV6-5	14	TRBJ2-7	CASSYDDSSYEQYF
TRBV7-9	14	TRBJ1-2	CASSPNPAHYGYTF
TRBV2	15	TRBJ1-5	CASSGMTGGNQPQHF
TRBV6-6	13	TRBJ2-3	CACSFGMGDTQYF